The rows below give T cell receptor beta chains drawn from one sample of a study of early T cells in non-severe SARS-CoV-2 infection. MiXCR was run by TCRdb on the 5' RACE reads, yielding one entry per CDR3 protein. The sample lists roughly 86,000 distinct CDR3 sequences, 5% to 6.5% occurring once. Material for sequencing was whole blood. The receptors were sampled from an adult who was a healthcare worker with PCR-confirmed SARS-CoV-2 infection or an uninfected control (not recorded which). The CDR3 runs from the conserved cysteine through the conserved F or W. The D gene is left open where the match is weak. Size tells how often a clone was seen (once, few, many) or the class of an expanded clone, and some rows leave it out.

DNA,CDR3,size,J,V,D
TGTGCCAGCAACGTACGAACCACAGATACGCAGTATTTT,CASNVRTTDTQYF,many,TRBJ2-3,TRBV2,NA
TGTGCCAGCAGTTCACTCCCGGGCGGGGGGGCCTTGGATACGCAGTATTTT,CASSSLPGGGALDTQYF,few,TRBJ2-3,TRBV12-3/TRBV12-4,TRBD2
TGCGCCAGCAGCAGGACAGGGGCCGACTACGAGCAGTACTTC,CASSRTGADYEQYF,NA,TRBJ2-7,TRBV5-1,TRBD1
TGCAGTGCTCAGACAGGGGTTAACACTGAAGCTTTCTTT,CSAQTGVNTEAFF,many,TRBJ1-1,TRBV20-1,TRBD1
TGTGCCAGCAGCCCCTGGAGGACTCAACTAACAGATACGCAGTATTTT,CASSPWRTQLTDTQYF,NA,TRBJ2-3,TRBV5-6,NA
TGTGCCAGCTCCGAACTAGGGACAAACAATCAGCCCCAGCATTTT,CASSELGTNNQPQHF,many,TRBJ1-5,TRBV18,NA
TGTGCCAGCAGCTTAAGGCCCCAGCGGGAACGTCAAGAGCAGTACTTC,CASSLRPQRERQEQYF,NA,TRBJ2-7,TRBV7-2,TRBD2
TGCGGAACGGGACAGGGGAACACTGAAGCTTTCTTT,CGTGQGNTEAFF,many,TRBJ1-1,TRBV29-1,TRBD1
TGTGCCAGCAGAGGGGCCTTCGTCGGGGAGCTGTTTTTT,CASRGAFVGELFF,NA,TRBJ2-2,TRBV27,NA
TGTGCCAGCAGCCAGTTAATCCGTACTGAAGCTTTCTTT,CASSQLIRTEAFF,few,TRBJ1-1,TRBV3-1,NA
TGCGCCAGCATGGGGGCGTTCTACGAGCAGTACTTC,CASMGAFYEQYF,NA,TRBJ2-7,TRBV5-1,NA
TGTGCCAGCTCATTGTATAGCGATAACTATGGCTACACCTTC,CASSLYSDNYGYTF,NA,TRBJ1-2,TRBV18,NA
TGTGCCAGCAGGGACAGGGATGGAAACACCATATATTTT,CASRDRDGNTIYF,few,TRBJ1-3,TRBV12-3/TRBV12-4,TRBD1
TGTGCCAGCAGTGAAGCGCTACTGGCTGGCACCGGGGAGCTGTTTTTT,CASSEALLAGTGELFF,few,TRBJ2-2,TRBV6-1,NA